A selection of T cell receptor beta chains follows, all from one sample in a study of OX40 agonist ivuxolimab in advanced cancers. Some clones are missing from TCRdb's copy, which holds only in-frame ones; the method was immunoSEQ multiplex PCR. This table holds about 83,000 clones, about 89% found once. Sequencing used CD4+ or CD8+ T cells sorted from blood, obtained in a trial of the OX40 agonist ivuxolimab. These receptor sequences come from an adult with an advanced solid tumor such as melanoma, head and neck, liver or kidney cancer. Both conserved end residues are part of each CDR3. The order of the fields is clone size, D gene, V gene, J gene, CDR3 DNA, CDR3 protein. The D gene is left open where the match is weak. Clone sizes are given selectively: once, few, many, or a class where the clone is expanded.

abundance: NA; d_gene: NA; v_gene: TRBV5-1; j_gene: TRBJ2-6; CDR3nt: TGCGCCAGCAGCTTGAGCACTGGGGCCAACGTCCTGACTTTC; CDR3aa: CASSLSTGANVLTF
abundance: NA; d_gene: NA; v_gene: TRBV27; j_gene: TRBJ2-1; CDR3nt: TGTGCCAGCAGGTGGTCAACGGGATACAATGAGCAGTTCTTC; CDR3aa: CASRWSTGYNEQFF
abundance: NA; d_gene: TRBD1; v_gene: TRBV12-5; j_gene: TRBJ1-1; CDR3nt: TGTGCTAGTGGTGAACAGGGGGAAGCTTTCTTT; CDR3aa: CASGEQGEAFF
abundance: NA; d_gene: NA; v_gene: TRBV30; j_gene: TRBJ2-1; CDR3nt: TGTGCCTGGAGCGGCAGTGAATACAATGAGCAGTTCTTC; CDR3aa: CAWSGSEYNEQFF
abundance: NA; d_gene: NA; v_gene: TRBV4-1; j_gene: TRBJ1-5; CDR3nt: TGCGCCAGCAGCCAAGTGAGGGGCAATCAGCCCCAGCATTTT; CDR3aa: CASSQVRGNQPQHF
abundance: NA; d_gene: TRBD1; v_gene: TRBV7-9; j_gene: TRBJ1-2; CDR3nt: TGTGCCAGCAGCTTTCCCTCGCCGACAGGGGGCCTTTACGGCTACACCTTC; CDR3aa: CASSFPSPTGGLYGYTF
abundance: NA; d_gene: TRBD1; v_gene: TRBV27; j_gene: TRBJ1-1; CDR3nt: TGTGCCAGCAGTGTTCGGACAGGGAACACTGAAGCTTTCTTT; CDR3aa: CASSVRTGNTEAFF
abundance: once; d_gene: NA; v_gene: TRBV4-1; j_gene: TRBJ1-3; CDR3nt: TGCGCCAGCAGCCAAGTTCTCCCCGGTCGCTCTGGAAACACCATATATTTT; CDR3aa: CASSQVLPGRSGNTIYF
abundance: NA; d_gene: TRBD2; v_gene: TRBV6-1; j_gene: TRBJ2-1; CDR3nt: TGTGCCAGCAGGGACCCGCTAGCGGGCTACAATGAGCAGTTCTTC; CDR3aa: CASRDPLAGYNEQFF
abundance: NA; d_gene: TRBD1; v_gene: TRBV7-9; j_gene: TRBJ2-1; CDR3nt: TGTGCCAGCAGCCCCGGGACAGATCCATACAATGAGCAGTTCTTC; CDR3aa: CASSPGTDPYNEQFF
abundance: NA; d_gene: NA; v_gene: TRBV7-3; j_gene: TRBJ2-1; CDR3nt: TGTGCCAGCAGCTTAACGGGGACGGGGGAGCAGTTCTTC; CDR3aa: CASSLTGTGEQFF
abundance: NA; d_gene: NA; v_gene: TRBV4-1; j_gene: TRBJ2-3; CDR3nt: TGCGCCAGCAGCCGTACTAGTAGAGACACAGATACGCAGTATTTT; CDR3aa: CASSRTSRDTDTQYF
abundance: NA; d_gene: NA; v_gene: TRBV4-1; j_gene: TRBJ1-5; CDR3nt: TGCGCCAGCAGCCAACGGACTCCAGATCAGCCCCAGCATTTT; CDR3aa: CASSQRTPDQPQHF
abundance: NA; d_gene: NA; v_gene: TRBV4-2; j_gene: TRBJ2-1; CDR3nt: TGTGCCAGCAGCCAAGAAATTATCGGGACTCACTACGATGAGCAGTTCTTC; CDR3aa: CASSQEIIGTHYDEQFF
abundance: NA; d_gene: TRBD1; v_gene: TRBV6-5; j_gene: TRBJ2-1; CDR3nt: TGTGCCAGCAGGGAATCGACAGGGTGGGGCAATGAGCAGTTCTTC; CDR3aa: CASRESTGWGNEQFF
abundance: NA; d_gene: NA; v_gene: TRBV4-3; j_gene: TRBJ2-3; CDR3nt: TGCGCCAGCAGCCAAGGGAAAGGGTATACGCAGTATTTT; CDR3aa: CASSQGKGYTQYF